This TCR beta chain was found in a study of cytomegalovirus exposure and HLA in healthy donors. The method was immunoSEQ multiplex PCR; TCRdb's version includes in-frame clones alone and lacks a portion of them. The sample lists about 260,000 clones, about 90% occurring once. CDR3 length: 13 amino acids. The ends were cut back, 6 bases at V and 1 base at J, with 10 bases in the middle. Germline V gives CDR1 SGHNT, CDR2 YENEEA. Study-wide points: Among TCR beta chains, those listed as cytomegalovirus-associated numbered more than 150.

Turning to this clone: Its antigen is currently unknown.

The sequenced material came from PBMCs. The sequence derives from a woman in her 30s in good health and CMV-seronegative. This chain joins TRBV11-3 and TRBJ2-7; D is undetermined. Written as DNA, the CDR3 is TGTGCCAGCAGGTCCCATGATTCCTACGAGCAGTACTTC. Protein: CASRSHDSYEQYF.